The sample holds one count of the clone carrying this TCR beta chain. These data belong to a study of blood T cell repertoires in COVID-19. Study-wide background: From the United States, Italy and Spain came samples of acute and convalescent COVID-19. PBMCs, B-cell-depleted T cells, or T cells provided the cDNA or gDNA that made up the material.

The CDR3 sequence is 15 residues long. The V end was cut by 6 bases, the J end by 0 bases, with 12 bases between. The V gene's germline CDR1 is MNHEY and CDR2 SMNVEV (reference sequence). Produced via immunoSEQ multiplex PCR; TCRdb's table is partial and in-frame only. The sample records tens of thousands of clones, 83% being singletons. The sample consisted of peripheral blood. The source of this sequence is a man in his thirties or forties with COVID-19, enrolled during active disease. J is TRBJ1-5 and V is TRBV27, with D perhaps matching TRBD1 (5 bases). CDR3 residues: CASSRSGYSNQPQHF. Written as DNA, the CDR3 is TGTGCCAGCAGCCGATCAGGGTATAGCAATCAGCCCCAGCATTTT.